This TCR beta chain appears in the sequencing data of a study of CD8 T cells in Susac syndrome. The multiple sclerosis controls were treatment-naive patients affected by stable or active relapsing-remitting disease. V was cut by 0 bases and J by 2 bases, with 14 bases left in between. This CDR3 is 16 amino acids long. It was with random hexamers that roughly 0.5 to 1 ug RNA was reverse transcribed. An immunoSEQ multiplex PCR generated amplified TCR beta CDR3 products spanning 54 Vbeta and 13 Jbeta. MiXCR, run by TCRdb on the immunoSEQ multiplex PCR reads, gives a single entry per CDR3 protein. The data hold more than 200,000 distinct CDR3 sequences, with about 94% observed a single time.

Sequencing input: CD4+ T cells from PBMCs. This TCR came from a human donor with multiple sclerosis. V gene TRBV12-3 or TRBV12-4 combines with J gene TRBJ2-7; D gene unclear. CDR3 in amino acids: CASSLASAGSTYEQYF. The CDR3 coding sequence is TGTGCCAGCAGTTTAGCGTCGGCAGGTTCCACCTACGAGCAGTACTTC.